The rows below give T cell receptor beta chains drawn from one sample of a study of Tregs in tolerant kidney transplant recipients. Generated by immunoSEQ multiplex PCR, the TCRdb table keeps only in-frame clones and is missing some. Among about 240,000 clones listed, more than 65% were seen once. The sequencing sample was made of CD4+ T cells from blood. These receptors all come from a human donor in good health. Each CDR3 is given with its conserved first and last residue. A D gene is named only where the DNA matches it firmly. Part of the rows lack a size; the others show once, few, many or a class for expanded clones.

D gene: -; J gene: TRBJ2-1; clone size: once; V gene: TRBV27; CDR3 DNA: TGTGCCAGCAGTTTTTCCGAAAATACTTACAATGAGCAGTTCTTC; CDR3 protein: CASSFSENTYNEQFF
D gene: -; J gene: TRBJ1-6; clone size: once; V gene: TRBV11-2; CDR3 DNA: TGTGCCAGCAGCTTAGATGTGGGCGGGTCACCCCTCCACTTT; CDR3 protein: CASSLDVGGSPLHF
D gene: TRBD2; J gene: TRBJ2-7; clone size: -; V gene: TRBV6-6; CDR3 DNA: TGTGCCAGCAGTTACTCTAGCGGGGGGCTAAGGAACGAGCAGTACTTC; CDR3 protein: CASSYSSGGLRNEQYF
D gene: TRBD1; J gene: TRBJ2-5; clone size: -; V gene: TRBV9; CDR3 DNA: TGTGCCAGCAGCCCACCGGGACAGGGGGCTGGGGAGACCCAGTACTTC; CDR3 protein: CASSPPGQGAGETQYF
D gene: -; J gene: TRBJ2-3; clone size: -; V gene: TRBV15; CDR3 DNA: TGTGCCACCAGGGTTGACCGCACAGATACGCAGTATTTT; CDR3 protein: CATRVDRTDTQYF
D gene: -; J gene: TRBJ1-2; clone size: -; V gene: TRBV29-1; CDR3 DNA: TGCAGCGTCGTCGACGGGATTTGGGGCTACACCTTC; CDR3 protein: CSVVDGIWGYTF
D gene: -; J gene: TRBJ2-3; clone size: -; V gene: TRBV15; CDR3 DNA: TGTGCCACCAGCTCCCGGGCGCATCCGGGCACAGATACGCAGTATTTT; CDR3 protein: CATSSRAHPGTDTQYF
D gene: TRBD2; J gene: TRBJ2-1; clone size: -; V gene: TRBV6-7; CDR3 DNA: TGTGCCAGCAGAAGACTAGCGGGAAGGCGCTACAATGAGCAGTTCTTC; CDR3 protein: CASRRLAGRRYNEQFF
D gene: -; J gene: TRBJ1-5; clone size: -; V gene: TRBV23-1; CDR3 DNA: TGCGCCAGCAGTCAAACCCCCGGGCAGGGAGGTTTTAGGTATAGCAATCAGCCCCAGCATTTT; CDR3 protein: CASSQTPGQGGFRYSNQPQHF
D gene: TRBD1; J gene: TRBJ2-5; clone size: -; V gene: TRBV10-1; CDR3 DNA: TGCGCCAGCAGTGAAAACAGGGGGCGAGAGACCCAGTACTTC; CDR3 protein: CASSENRGRETQYF
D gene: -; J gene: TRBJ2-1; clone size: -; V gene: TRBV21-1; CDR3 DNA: TGTGCCGGGGAGCGGGGGCTCTACAATGAGCAGTTCTTC; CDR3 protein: CAGERGLYNEQFF
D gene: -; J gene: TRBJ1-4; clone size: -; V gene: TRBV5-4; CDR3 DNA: TGTGCCAGCAGCTTCGCTCCGGGGGCGGCTAATGAAAAACTGTTTTTT; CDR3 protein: CASSFAPGAANEKLFF
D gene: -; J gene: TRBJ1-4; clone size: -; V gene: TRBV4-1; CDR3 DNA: TGCGCCAGCAGCCAGCCCGGGACAAGCGAAAAACTGTTTTTT; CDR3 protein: CASSQPGTSEKLFF
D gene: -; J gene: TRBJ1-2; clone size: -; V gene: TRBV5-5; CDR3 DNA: TGTGGGGGAGGGCGGGACCCGGACTATGGCTACACCTTC; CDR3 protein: CGGGRDPDYGYTF
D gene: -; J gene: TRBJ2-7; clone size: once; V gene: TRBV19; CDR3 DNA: TGTGCCAGTAGTATATCTTCCCACATGAGCTACGAGCAGTACTTC; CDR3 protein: CASSISSHMSYEQYF
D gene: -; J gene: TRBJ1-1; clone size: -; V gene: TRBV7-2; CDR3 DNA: TGTGCCAGCAGCTTAGGAGAGGAGAGACTGGAAGCTTTCTTT; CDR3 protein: CASSLGEERLEAFF
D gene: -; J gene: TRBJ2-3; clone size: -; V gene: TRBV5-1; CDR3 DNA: TGCGCCAGCAGCTTCGACAGTGGACAAGATACGCAGTATTTT; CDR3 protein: CASSFDSGQDTQYF
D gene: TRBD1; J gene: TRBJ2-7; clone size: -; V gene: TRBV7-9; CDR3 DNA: TGTGCCAGCAGCGCCCCGGGACAGGGGGTCTACGAGCAGTACTTC; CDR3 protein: CASSAPGQGVYEQYF
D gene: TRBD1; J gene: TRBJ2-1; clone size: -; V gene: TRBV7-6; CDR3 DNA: TGTGCCAGCAGCCCCAGGGGGAGAACCTACAATGAGCAGTTCTTC; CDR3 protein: CASSPRGRTYNEQFF
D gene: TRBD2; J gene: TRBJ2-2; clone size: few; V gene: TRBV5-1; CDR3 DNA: TGCGCCAGCAGCTTAGAACTAGCGGGAGGGACCGGGGAGCTGTTTTTT; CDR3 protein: CASSLELAGGTGELFF
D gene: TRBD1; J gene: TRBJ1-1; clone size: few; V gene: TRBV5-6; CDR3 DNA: TGTGCCAGCAGCTGGGACAGGTTGGGTACTGAAGCTTTCTTT; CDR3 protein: CASSWDRLGTEAFF
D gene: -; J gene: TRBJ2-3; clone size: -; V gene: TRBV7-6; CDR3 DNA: TGTGCCAGCAGCCAAAGCACAGATACGCAGTATTTT; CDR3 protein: CASSQSTDTQYF
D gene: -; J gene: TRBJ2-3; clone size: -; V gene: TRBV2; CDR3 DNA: TGTGCCAGCAGCATCGGGAGCTCAGATACGCAGTATTTT; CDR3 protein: CASSIGSSDTQYF
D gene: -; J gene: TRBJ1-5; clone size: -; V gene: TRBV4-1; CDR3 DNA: TGCGCCAGCAGCCAAATTCCCGGGGGACGAGCACAGCCCCAGCATTTT; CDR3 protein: CASSQIPGGRAQPQHF
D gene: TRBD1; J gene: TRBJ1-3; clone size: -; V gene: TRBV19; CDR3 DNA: TGTGCCAGTAGAGGGGCAGGGGGATCTGGTTACGGAAACACCATATATTTT; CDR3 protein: CASRGAGGSGYGNTIYF
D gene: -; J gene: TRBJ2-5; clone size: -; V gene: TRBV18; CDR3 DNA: TGTGCCAGCTCCCGGCTAAGGGAAGAGACCCAGTACTTC; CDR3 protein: CASSRLREETQYF
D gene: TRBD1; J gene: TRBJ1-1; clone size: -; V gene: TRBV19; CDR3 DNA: TGTGCCAGTAGTGTGGGGACAGTTGGGTACACTGAAGCTTTCTTT; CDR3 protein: CASSVGTVGYTEAFF
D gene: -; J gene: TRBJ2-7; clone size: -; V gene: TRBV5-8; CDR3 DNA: TGTGCCAGCACCTTGGGGGGTCTTGGGTCGGAGCAGTACTTC; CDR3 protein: CASTLGGLGSEQYF
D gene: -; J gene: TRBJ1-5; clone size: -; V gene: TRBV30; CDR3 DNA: TGTGCCTGGAGTGTGCGGACAGTTGCCGGGGATCAGCCCCAGCATTTT; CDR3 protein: CAWSVRTVAGDQPQHF
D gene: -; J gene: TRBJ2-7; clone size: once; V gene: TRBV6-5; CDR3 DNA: TGTGCCAGCAGTCCTAGGGCCCACGAGCAGTACTTC; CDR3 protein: CASSPRAHEQYF
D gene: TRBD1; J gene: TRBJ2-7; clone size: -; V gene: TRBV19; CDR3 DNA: TGTGCCAGTAGTATAGTTGGGACAGATCTTCACGAGCAGTACTTC; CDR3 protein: CASSIVGTDLHEQYF
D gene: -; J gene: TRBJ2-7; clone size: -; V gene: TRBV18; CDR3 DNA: TGTGCCAGCGACCAGGGCCTAAACTACGAGCAGTACTTC; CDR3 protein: CASDQGLNYEQYF
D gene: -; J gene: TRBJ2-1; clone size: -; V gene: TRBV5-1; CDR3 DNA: TGCGCCAGCAGATCGGACAGCGGCAATGAGCAGTTCTTC; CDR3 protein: CASRSDSGNEQFF
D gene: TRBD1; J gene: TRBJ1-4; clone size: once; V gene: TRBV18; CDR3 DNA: TGTGCCAGCTCACCCAGGGGGACTAATGAAAAACTGTTTTTT; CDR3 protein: CASSPRGTNEKLFF
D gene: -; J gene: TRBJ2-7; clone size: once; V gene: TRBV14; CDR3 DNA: TGTGCCAGCAGCCGAGCCTGGTCAGGGACTCTGAACTACGAGCAGTACTTC; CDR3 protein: CASSRAWSGTLNYEQYF
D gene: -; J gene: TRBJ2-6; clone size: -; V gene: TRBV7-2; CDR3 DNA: TGTGCCAGCAGCTTATCAGTTCCCCTCTCTGGGGCCAACGTCCTGACTTTC; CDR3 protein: CASSLSVPLSGANVLTF
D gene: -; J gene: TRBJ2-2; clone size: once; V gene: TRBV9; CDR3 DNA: TGTGCCAGCAGCCCCAGTTCCGCCACCGGGGAGCTGTTTTTT; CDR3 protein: CASSPSSATGELFF
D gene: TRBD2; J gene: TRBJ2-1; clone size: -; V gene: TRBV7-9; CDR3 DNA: TGTGCCAGCAGCCCCGGACTAGCGGGAGACCGCAATGAGCAGTTCTTC; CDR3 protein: CASSPGLAGDRNEQFF
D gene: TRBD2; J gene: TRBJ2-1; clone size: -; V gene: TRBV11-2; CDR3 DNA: TGTGCCAGCAGCTTCGTAGGGACTAGCAGTTCGGAGCAGTTCTTC; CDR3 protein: CASSFVGTSSSEQFF
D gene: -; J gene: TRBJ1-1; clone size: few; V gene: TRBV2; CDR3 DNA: TGTGCCAGCAGCCCGGACGTGAACACTGAAGCTTTCTTT; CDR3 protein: CASSPDVNTEAFF
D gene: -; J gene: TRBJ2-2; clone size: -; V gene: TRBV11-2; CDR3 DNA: TGTGCCAGCAGCTTTTTGTTCGGCGGGGAGCTGTTTTTT; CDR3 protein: CASSFLFGGELFF
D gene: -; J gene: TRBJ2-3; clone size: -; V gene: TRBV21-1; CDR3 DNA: TGTGCCAGGCGGCTCTTCGGCGGGAGAGGTACAGATACGCAGTATTTT; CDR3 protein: CARRLFGGRGTDTQYF
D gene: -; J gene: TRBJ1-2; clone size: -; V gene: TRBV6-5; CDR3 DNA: TGTGCCAGCAGTTCCCATAGACAGTTAGCTAACTATGGCTACACCTTC; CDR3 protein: CASSSHRQLANYGYTF
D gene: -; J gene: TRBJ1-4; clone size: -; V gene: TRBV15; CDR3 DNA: TGTGCCACCAGCAGAGCTGGACAGCTGATTAATGAAAAACTGTTTTTT; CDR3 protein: CATSRAGQLINEKLFF
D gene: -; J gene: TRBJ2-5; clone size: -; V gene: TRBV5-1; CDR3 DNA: TGCGCCAGCAGCCTTTCCGGGACGGGACAAGAGACCCAGTACTTC; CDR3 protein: CASSLSGTGQETQYF
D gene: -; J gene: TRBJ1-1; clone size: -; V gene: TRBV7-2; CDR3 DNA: TGTGCCAGCAGCTTAGGTGTAGGGATGGTCACTGAAGCTTTCTTT; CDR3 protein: CASSLGVGMVTEAFF
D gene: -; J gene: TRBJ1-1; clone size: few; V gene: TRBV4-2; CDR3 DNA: TGTGCCAGCAGCCCTGGGTTCAGGGCTTTCTTT; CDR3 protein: CASSPGFRAFF
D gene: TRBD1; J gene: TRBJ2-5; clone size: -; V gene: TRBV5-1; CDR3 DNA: TGCGCCAGCAGCTTGGGGCAGGGGGCTGGTGAGACCCAGTACTTC; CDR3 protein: CASSLGQGAGETQYF
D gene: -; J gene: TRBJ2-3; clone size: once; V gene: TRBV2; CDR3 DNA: TGTGCCAGCAGTGTCACAGGGATCACAGATACGCAGTATTTT; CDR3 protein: CASSVTGITDTQYF
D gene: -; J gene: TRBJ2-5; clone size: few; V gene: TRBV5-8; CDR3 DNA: TGTGCCAGCAGCTTTCAAAGACAAGAGACCCAGTACTTC; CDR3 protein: CASSFQRQETQYF
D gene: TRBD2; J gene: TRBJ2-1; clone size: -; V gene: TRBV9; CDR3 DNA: TGTGCCAGCAGCGTCATGCTAGCGGGAGGGCCCAATGAGCAGTTCTTC; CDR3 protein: CASSVMLAGGPNEQFF
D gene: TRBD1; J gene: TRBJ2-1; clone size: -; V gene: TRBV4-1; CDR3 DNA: TGCGCCAGCAGCCAAACCTCAACAGGGGGCATCTACAATGAGCAGTTCTTC; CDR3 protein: CASSQTSTGGIYNEQFF
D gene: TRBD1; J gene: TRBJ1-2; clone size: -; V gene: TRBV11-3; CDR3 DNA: TGTGCCAGCAGCTCGGAGACAGGGCTTGGCTACACCTTC; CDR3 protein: CASSSETGLGYTF
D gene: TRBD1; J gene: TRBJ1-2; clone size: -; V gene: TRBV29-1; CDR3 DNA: TGCAGCGTTTTGGGCCCTCGCAGGGGGCGCGATGGCTACACCTTC; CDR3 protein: CSVLGPRRGRDGYTF
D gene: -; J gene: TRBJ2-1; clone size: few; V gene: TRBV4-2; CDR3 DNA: TGTGCCAGCAGCCAAGATCCCCAGCACAATGAGCAGTTCTTC; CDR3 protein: CASSQDPQHNEQFF